This entry lists 32 T cell receptor beta chains sequenced from one sample in a study of CD8 T cells in ankylosing spondylitis. Study results and caveats: One TCR beta motif, made up of about 8 highly homologous variants, appeared characteristic of ankylosing spondylitis blood.

No antigen has been assigned to these receptors. One entry per CDR3 protein results from TCRdb running MiXCR on the 5' RACE reads. The data contain approximately 440,000 distinct CDR3 sequences, 15% to 20% of them seen just once; the ten biggest clones take up 1%. The source material was blood, either unsorted or a sorted T cell fraction (not recorded which). The receptors stem from a male donor with ankylosing spondylitis.

This chain joins TRBV11-2 and TRBJ1-6, with D perhaps TRBD1 (5 bases). The V gene's germline CDR1 is SGHAT and CDR2 FQNNGV. The V gene lost 2 bases and the J gene lost 0 bases, with 20 bases spanning the gap. There are 20 residues in the CDR3. As DNA, the CDR3 is TGTGCCAGCAGCTTACGACCTGTTGGGGGGACGAGCTCCTATAATTCACCCCTCCACTTT. Amino acids: CASSLRPVGGTSSYNSPLHF.

V gene TRBV7-9 combines with J gene TRBJ1-6, with 8 bases that match TRBD1. This CDR3 has 14 amino acids. CDR1 and CDR2 from the germline V gene are SEHNR and FQNEAQ (reference sequence). With V trimmed by 6 bases and J by 9 bases, 7 bases remained unmatched. The CDR3, as DNA: TGTGCCAGCAGAACGACAGGGGAAATTTCACCCCTCCACTTT. Residues: CASRTTGEISPLHF.

The chain links TRBV25-1 to TRBJ2-5; TRBD1 matches at 7 bases. Trimming took 5 bases from V and 5 from J; bases not matched to a gene: 5. CDR1 and CDR2 from the germline V gene are MGHDK and SYGVNS. The CDR3 consists of 13 residues. CDR3 in DNA: TGTGCCAGCAGTCAACAGGGGACGGAGACCCAGTACTTC. This sequence encodes CASSQQGTETQYF.

This clonotype has a handful of counts. The chain links TRBV6-5 to TRBJ2-1; TRBD2 agrees at 9 bases. The CDR3 sequence is 16 residues long. Germline CDR1 and CDR2: MNHEY and SVGAGI. Unmatched junction bases numbered 10, after V lost 4 bases and J lost 6 bases. The CDR3 loop is CASSSTGTSLSNEQFF. The DNA of the CDR3 is TGTGCCAGCAGTTCCACCGGGACTAGCTTGAGCAATGAGCAGTTCTTC.

This chain links TRBV28 with TRBJ1-2, with D unresolved. The CDR3 has 14 residues. Germline V gene data show CDR1 as MDHEN and CDR2 as SYDVKM. Deletions cut 7 bases from V and 3 bases from J, with 15 bases between. DNA of the CDR3: TGTGCCAGCAAGGCCGCAGCCACCTACTATGGCTACACCTTC. It is translated as CASKAAATYYGYTF.

V is TRBV7-2 and J is TRBJ2-1; the match to TRBD2 covers 13 bases. The CDR3 spans 15 residues. With 4 bases clipped from V and 7 bases from J, the junction kept 4 bases outside the gene matches. The germline V gene encodes CDR1 SGHTA and CDR2 FQGNSA. The CDR3 DNA follows: TGTGCCAGCAGCTCCGGGGGACTAGCGGGGAATGAGCAGTTCTTC. The encoded protein is CASSSGGLAGNEQFF.

The chain employs TRBV20-1 and TRBJ2-3; D ambiguous. Germline V gene sequence: CDR1 DFQATT, CDR2 SNEGSKA (reference sequence). This CDR3 is 11 amino acids long. Trimming shortened V by 5 bases and J by 4 bases, and 7 bases separated the two germline ends. The DNA for the CDR3 is TGCAGTGCTCCATCCCCAGATACGCAGTATTTT. Residues: CSAPSPDTQYF.

The genes are TRBV25-1 and TRBJ1-2; 7 nucleotides line up with TRBD1. V was clipped by 2 bases and J by 5 bases; unmatched bases: 14. The CDR3 loop spans 17 amino acids. From germline, CDR1 is MGHDK and CDR2 SYGVNS. The CDR3 loop is CASSEPGSRGRGYGYTF. CDR3 DNA sequence: TGTGCCAGCAGTGAACCCGGGTCAAGGGGGCGCGGGTATGGCTACACCTTC.

This rearrangement joins TRBV11-1 to TRBJ2-6, with D maybe TRBD2 (6 bases). Looked up from germline, CDR1 is SGHAT and CDR2 is FQDESV (reference sequence). V lost 3 bases, J lost 0 bases, and 15 bases lay in between. The CDR3 loop spans 18 amino acids. The CDR3 coding sequence is TGTGCCAGCAGCTTGGTCGGAGGGCTCAGCTCTGGGGCCAACGTCCTGACTTTC. This translates into CASSLVGGLSSGANVLTF. Looking up the rest from reference TRBV11-1 and TRBJ2-6 gives the full variable domain: EAEVAQSPRYKITEKSQAVAFWCDPISGHATLYWYRQILGQGPELLVQFQDESVVDDSQLPKDRFSAERLKGVDSTLKIQPAELGDSAMYLCASSLVGGLSSGANVLTFGAGSRLTVL.

This clonotype was seen a handful of times. The chain's CDR3 is CSARDPRDSSPYGYTF. CDR3 bases: TGCAGTGCTAGAGACCCTCGGGACAGCTCCCCCTATGGCTACACCTTC. This sequence joins TRBV20-1 and TRBJ1-2; TRBD1 agrees at 7 bases. Per the germline V gene, CDR1 is DFQATT and CDR2 is SNEGSKA (reference sequence). Trimming took 0 bases from V and 4 from J; bases not matched to a gene: 11. The CDR3 loop spans 16 amino acids.

The rearrangement joins TRBV7-2 to TRBJ2-7, with 7 bases identical to TRBD2. V lost 1 base to trimming and J lost 3 bases; unmatched junction nucleotides: 9. This CDR3 spans 16 amino acids. Germline loops: CDR1 SGHTA, CDR2 FQGNSA. The CDR3: CASSLGRGGSSYEQYF. CDR3 bases: TGTGCCAGCAGCTTAGGGCGCGGCGGGAGTAGCTACGAGCAGTACTTC.

The gene calls are TRBV6-1 and TRBJ2-3, with 8 bases fitting TRBD2. This CDR3 is built from 15 residues. CDR1 and CDR2 from the germline V gene are MNHNS and SASEGT. J lost 1 base, V lost 5 bases, and 5 bases had no gene match. CDR3 bases: TGTGCCAGCAGTCGGCGGGGGGCTGGCACAGATACGCAGTATTTT. It encodes CASSRRGAGTDTQYF.

This clonotype came up a few times. The genes are TRBV12-3 or TRBV12-4 and TRBJ1-1; D gene unclear. Trimming took 3 bases from V and 3 from J, leaving 11 bases between them. The CDR3 has 14 amino acids. Here the CDR3 reads CASSFRDGYTEAFF. The CDR3 DNA reads as TGTGCCAGCAGTTTTCGGGATGGGTACACTGAAGCTTTCTTT.

The sample holds many counts of this clonotype. V usage is TRBV5-1 and J usage is TRBJ2-1; 7 nucleotides align to TRBD1. The CDR3 is 15 residues long. The V and J ends lost 3 bases and 3 bases, in that order; junction bases with no gene match: 6. Germline assignment: CDR1 SGHRS and CDR2 YFSETQ. This CDR3 is CASSSTGDSYNEQFF. CDR3 DNA sequence: TGCGCCAGCAGCTCAACAGGGGACAGCTACAATGAGCAGTTCTTC.

The chain recombines TRBV6-1 with TRBJ1-4, with a weak D call TRBD1 (6 bases). Germline loops: CDR1 MNHNS, CDR2 SASEGT. Trimming left V 1 base short and J 12 bases short, with 15 bases between. This CDR3 has 14 amino acids. This CDR3 is CASSEVGGAGQLFF. The CDR3 nucleotides are TGTGCCAGCAGTGAAGTGGGGGGCGCGGGCCAACTGTTTTTT.

In this sample, this clonotype turned up many times. V and J are TRBV7-3 and TRBJ2-7, with TRBD2 matching over 10 bases. The CDR3 runs 13 residues. CDR1 is SGHTA and CDR2 is FQGTGA in the germline V gene. The ends lost 5 bases at V and 3 bases at J; junction bases unmatched: 1. In DNA form, the CDR3 reads TGTGCCAGCAGCCGGACTAGCGGCTACGAGCAGTACTTC. The encoded protein is CASSRTSGYEQYF.

The CDR3, as DNA: TGCAGTGCTAGAGAGGGACTAGCGGCGGAGACCCAGTACTTC. Amino acids: CSAREGLAAETQYF. The chain has TRBV20-1 and TRBJ2-5; 11 bases match TRBD2. Germline values: CDR1 DFQATT, CDR2 SNEGSKA (reference sequence). V shed 0 bases and J 5 bases; nucleotides not matched to a gene: 2. The length of the CDR3 is 14 residues.

This clonotype occurred a few times. This chain uses TRBV5-1 with TRBJ1-4; 8 bases are shared with TRBD1. The CDR3 has 14 amino acids. V gave up 3 bases and J gave up 7 bases; unmatched junction bases: 5. CDR1 and CDR2 (germline): SGHRS, YFSETQ. This CDR3 reads CASSSGQGGEKLFF. CDR3 DNA: TGCGCCAGCAGCTCCGGACAGGGAGGTGAAAAACTGTTTTTT.

This chain joins TRBV4-1 and TRBJ2-3; 7 nucleotides agree with TRBD2. From germline, CDR1 is MGHRA and CDR2 YSYEKL. J was trimmed by 1 base and V by 6 bases; bases with no gene match: 7. The CDR3 contains 15 residues. This chain's CDR3 is CASRRTRGGTDTQYF. The DNA for the CDR3 is TGCGCCAGCAGGCGCACACGGGGGGGCACAGATACGCAGTATTTT.

This clonotype was seen only a few times. The rearrangement uses TRBV4-1 and TRBJ2-5, with 14 positions matching TRBD2. Per the germline V gene, CDR1 is MGHRA and CDR2 is YSYEKL. The CDR3 consists of 20 residues. The V segment lost 0 bases and the J segment 0 bases; nucleotides outside the gene matches: 9. The DNA for the CDR3 is TGCGCCAGCAGCCAAGACTTCGGGACTAGCGGGGGCGCAGACCAAGAGACCCAGTACTTC. The encoded protein is CASSQDFGTSGGADQETQYF.

The table lists this clonotype with a few counts. The chain employs TRBV20-1 and TRBJ2-7; TRBD2 agrees at 11 bases. The V and J ends lost 6 bases and 0 bases, in that order; junction bases with no gene match: 7. The CDR3 consists of 15 residues. Germline assignment: CDR1 DFQATT and CDR2 SNEGSKA (reference sequence). The CDR3 loop reads CSAGGTSGSSYEQYF. Written as DNA, the CDR3 is TGCAGTGCCGGAGGGACTAGCGGTAGCTCCTACGAGCAGTACTTC.

This clonotype was detected only a few times. This rearrangement joins TRBV5-1 to TRBJ2-2, with D possibly being TRBD2 (5 bases). CDR3 size: 14 residues. Trimming removed 0 bases at V and 8 bases at J, with 11 bases between. From germline, CDR1 is SGHRS and CDR2 YFSETQ. CDR3 sequence reads: CASSLVTGIGELFF. The CDR3 DNA reads as TGCGCCAGCAGCTTGGTTACCGGGATTGGGGAGCTGTTTTTT. Variable domain in full (rest from reference TRBV5-1 and TRBJ2-2): KAGVTQTPRYLIKTRGQQVTLSCSPISGHRSVSWYQQTPGQGLQFLFEYFSETQRNKGNFPGRFSGRQFSNSRSEMNVSTLELGDSALYLCASSLVTGIGELFFGEGSRLTVL.

The rearrangement uses TRBV11-2 and TRBJ1-6; 11 bases map to TRBD1. The trim removed 5 bases at V and 13 bases at J, leaving 10 bases unmatched. CDR3 size: 15 residues. Germline V gene sequence: CDR1 SGHAT, CDR2 FQNNGV. The CDR3 DNA follows: TGTGCCAGCAGCCGAGGGACAGGGGGAATGGGGCCCCTCCACTTT. Translating gives CASSRGTGGMGPLHF.

The V call is TRBV12-3 or TRBV12-4, the J call TRBJ1-1; D gene uncertain. This CDR3 region has 13 residues. V gave up 6 bases and J gave up 4 bases, with 12 bases separating them. CDR3 coding DNA: TGTGCCAGCAGCCGATGGGCGACCACTGAAGCTTTCTTT. It translates to CASSRWATTEAFF.

This clonotype has just a few counts. The chain has TRBV4-2 and TRBJ2-5; no definite D call. The length of the CDR3 is 14 residues. V lost 6 bases to trimming and J lost 0 bases, with 11 bases between them. Looked up from germline, CDR1 is LGHNA and CDR2 is YNFKEQ. The CDR3 reads CASSELGYQETQYF. In DNA, the CDR3 is TGTGCCAGCAGTGAGTTGGGGTACCAAGAGACCCAGTACTTC.

This clonotype was counted a few times. The chain employs TRBV20-1 and TRBJ2-2, with 9 bases identical to TRBD2. CDR1 and CDR2 from the germline V gene are DFQATT and SNEGSKA (reference sequence). The CDR3 has 17 residues. V shed 1 base, J shed 2 bases, and the junction held 8 bases outside the gene matches. CDR3 DNA: TGCAGTGCTAGAGGCAGACGCGGGGGGGCCAACACCGGGGAGCTGTTTTTT. Protein sequence: CSARGRRGGANTGELFF.

A few counts support this clonotype. The chain has TRBV29-1 and TRBJ1-2, with D possibly TRBD1 on 6 matching bases. V was shortened by 3 bases and J by 4 bases, with 15 bases between the two germline ends. This CDR3 is built from 14 residues. Germline lookup yields CDR1 SQVTM and CDR2 ANQGSEA. CDR3 sequence: CSVEGGSGGYGYTF. CDR3 coding DNA: TGCAGCGTTGAGGGGGGCTCCGGGGGCTATGGCTACACCTTC.

The genes are TRBV5-1 and TRBJ1-4; D remains unclear. This CDR3 spans 14 amino acids. Germline V gives CDR1 SGHRS, CDR2 YFSETQ. Trimming removed 3 bases at V and 8 bases at J, with 14 bases between. CDR3 in DNA: TGCGCCAGCAGCTGGGAGCGGCAGAGCGAAAAACTGTTTTTT. Translated: CASSWERQSEKLFF.

This clonotype came up many times. The rearrangement uses TRBV29-1 and TRBJ2-1; 13 bases are shared with TRBD2. V lost 7 bases and J lost 4; bases outside the gene matches: 19. Per the germline V gene, CDR1 is SQVTM and CDR2 is ANQGSEA. This CDR3 is 19 amino acids long. The CDR3 here is CSAQTVTSGRTAIYNEQFF. CDR3 coding DNA: TGCAGCGCGCAAACCGTGACTAGCGGGAGGACGGCGATTTACAATGAGCAGTTCTTC.

The gene calls are TRBV19 and TRBJ1-2, with a possible D match to TRBD1 (6 bases). The V end lost 5 bases, the J end lost 1 base, and 14 bases lay between the germline ends. This CDR3 region has 15 residues. Germline CDR1 is LNHDA and CDR2 is SQIVND (reference sequence). DNA for the CDR3: TGTGCCAGTAGTTCCCCTGGACAGCTTAACTATGGCTACACCTTC. Translated, it gives CASSSPGQLNYGYTF.

This sequence joins TRBV7-2 and TRBJ1-1; 11 bases line up with TRBD1. The V segment lost 1 base and the J segment 5 bases; nucleotides outside the gene matches: 0. Germline V lookup: CDR1 SGHTA, CDR2 FQGNSA. The CDR3 runs to 14 residues. The CDR3 here is CASSLGDRGTEAFF. CDR3 nucleotides: TGTGCCAGCAGCTTAGGGGACAGGGGGACTGAAGCTTTCTTT.

J is TRBJ1-5 and V is TRBV6-1, with TRBD1 identical over 11 bases. Germline lookup yields CDR1 MNHNS and CDR2 SASEGT. This CDR3 is built from 14 residues. Losses at the gene ends were 6 bases for V and 11 bases for J; bases not matched to a gene: 9. The CDR3 region is CASRPGTGGVAQHF. The CDR3 DNA sequence: TGTGCCAGCAGACCCGGGACAGGGGGAGTGGCCCAGCATTTT.